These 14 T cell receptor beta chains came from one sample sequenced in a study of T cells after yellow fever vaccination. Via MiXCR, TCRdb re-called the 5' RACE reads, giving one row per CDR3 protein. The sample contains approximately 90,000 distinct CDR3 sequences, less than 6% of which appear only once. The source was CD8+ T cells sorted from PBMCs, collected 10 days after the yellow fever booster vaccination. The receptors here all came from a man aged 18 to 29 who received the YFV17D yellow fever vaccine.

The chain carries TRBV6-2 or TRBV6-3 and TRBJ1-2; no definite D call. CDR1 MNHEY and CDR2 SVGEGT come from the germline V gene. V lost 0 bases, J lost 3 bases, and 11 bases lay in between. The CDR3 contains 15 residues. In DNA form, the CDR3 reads TGTGCCAGCAGTTACTCAGTCGAGGAGGACTATGGCTACACCTTC. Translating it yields CASSYSVEEDYGYTF.

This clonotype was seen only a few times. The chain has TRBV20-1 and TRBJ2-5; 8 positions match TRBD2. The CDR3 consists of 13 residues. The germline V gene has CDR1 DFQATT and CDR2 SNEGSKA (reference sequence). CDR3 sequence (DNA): TGCACCGACGAAGCGGGGGCCGTGGAGACCCAGTACTTC. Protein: CTDEAGAVETQYF.

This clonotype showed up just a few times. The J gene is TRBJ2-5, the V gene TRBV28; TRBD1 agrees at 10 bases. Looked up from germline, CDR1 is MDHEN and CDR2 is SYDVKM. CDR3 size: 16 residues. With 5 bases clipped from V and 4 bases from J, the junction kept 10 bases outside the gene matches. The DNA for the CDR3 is TGTGCCAGCAGTCCTCGGACAGGGGGAATCAGAGAGACCCAGTACTTC. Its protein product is CASSPRTGGIRETQYF. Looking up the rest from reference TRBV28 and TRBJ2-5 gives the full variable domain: DVKVTQSSRYLVKRTGEKVFLECVQDMDHENMFWYRQDPGLGLRLIYFSYDVKMKEKGDIPEGYSVSREKKERFSLILESASTNQTSMYLCASSPRTGGIRETQYFGPGTRLLVL.

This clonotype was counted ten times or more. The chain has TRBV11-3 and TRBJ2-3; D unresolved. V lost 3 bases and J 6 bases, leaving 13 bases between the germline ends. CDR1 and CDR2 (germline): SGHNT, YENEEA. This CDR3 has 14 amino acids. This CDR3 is CASSFTEIPDTQYF. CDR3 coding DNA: TGTGCCAGCAGCTTTACGGAAATCCCTGATACGCAGTATTTT. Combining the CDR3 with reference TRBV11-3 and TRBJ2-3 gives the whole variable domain EAGVVQSPRYKIIEKKQPVAFWCNPISGHNTLYWYLQNLGQGPELLIRYENEEAVDDSQLPKDRFSAERLKGVDSTLKIQPAELGDSAVYLCASSFTEIPDTQYFGPGTRLTVL.

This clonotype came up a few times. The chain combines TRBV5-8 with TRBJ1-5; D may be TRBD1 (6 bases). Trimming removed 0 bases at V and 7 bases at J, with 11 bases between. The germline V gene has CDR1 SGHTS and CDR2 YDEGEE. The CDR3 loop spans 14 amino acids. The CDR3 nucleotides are TGTGCCAGCAGCTTGGTACAGGGATGGCAGCCCCAGCATTTT. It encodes CASSLVQGWQPQHF.

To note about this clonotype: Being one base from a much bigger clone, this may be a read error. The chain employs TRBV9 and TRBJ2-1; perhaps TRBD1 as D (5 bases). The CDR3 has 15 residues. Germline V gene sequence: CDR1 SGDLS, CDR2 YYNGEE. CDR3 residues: CASSVGGRIYNEEFF. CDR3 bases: TGTGCCAGCAGCGTAGGGGGCAGAATTTACAATGAGGAGTTCTTC.

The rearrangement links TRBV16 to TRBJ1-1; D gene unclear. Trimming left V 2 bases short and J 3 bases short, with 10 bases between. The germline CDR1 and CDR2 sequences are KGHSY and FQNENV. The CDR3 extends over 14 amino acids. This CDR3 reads CASSQSRSYTEAFF. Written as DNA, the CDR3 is TGTGCCAGCAGCCAAAGCAGGAGTTACACTGAAGCTTTCTTT. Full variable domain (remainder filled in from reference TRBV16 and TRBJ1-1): GEEVAQTPKHLVRGEGQKAKLYCAPIKGHSYVFWYQQVLKNEFKFLISFQNENVFDETGMPKERFSAKCLPNSPCSLEIQATKLEDSAVYFCASSQSRSYTEAFFGQGTRLTVV.

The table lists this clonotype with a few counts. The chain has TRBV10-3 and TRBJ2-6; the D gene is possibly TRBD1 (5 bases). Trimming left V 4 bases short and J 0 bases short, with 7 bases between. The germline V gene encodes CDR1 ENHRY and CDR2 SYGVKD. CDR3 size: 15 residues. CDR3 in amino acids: CAISVDSSGANVLTF. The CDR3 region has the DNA TGTGCCATCAGTGTCGACAGCTCTGGGGCCAACGTCCTGACTTTC.

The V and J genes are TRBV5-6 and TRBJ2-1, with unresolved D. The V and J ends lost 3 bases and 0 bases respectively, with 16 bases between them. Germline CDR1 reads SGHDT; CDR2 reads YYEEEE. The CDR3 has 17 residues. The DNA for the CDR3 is TGTGCCAGCAGCTGGCTTAAGGGCGGCAGCTCCTACAATGAGCAGTTCTTC. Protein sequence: CASSWLKGGSSYNEQFF.

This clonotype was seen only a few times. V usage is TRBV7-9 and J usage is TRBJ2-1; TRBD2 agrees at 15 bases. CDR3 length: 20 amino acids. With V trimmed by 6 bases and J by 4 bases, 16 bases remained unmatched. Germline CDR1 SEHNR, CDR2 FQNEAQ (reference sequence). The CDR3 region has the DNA TGTGCCAGCAGTCTCCCGGGACTAGCGGGGGGCCGTGCTTTATACAATGAGCAGTTCTTC. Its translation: CASSLPGLAGGRALYNEQFF. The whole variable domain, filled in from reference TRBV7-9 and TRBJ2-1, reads DTGVSQNPRHKITKRGQNVTFRCDPISEHNRLYWYRQTLGQGPEFLTYFQNEAQLEKSRLLSDRFSAERPKGSFSTLEIQRTEQGDSAMYLCASSLPGLAGGRALYNEQFFGPGTRLTVL.

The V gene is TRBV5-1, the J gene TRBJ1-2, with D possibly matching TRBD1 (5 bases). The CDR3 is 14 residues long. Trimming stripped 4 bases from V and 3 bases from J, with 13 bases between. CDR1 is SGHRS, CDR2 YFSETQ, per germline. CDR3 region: CASSPGPGDYGYTF. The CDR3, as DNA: TGCGCCAGCAGCCCTGGTCCGGGGGACTATGGCTACACCTTC.

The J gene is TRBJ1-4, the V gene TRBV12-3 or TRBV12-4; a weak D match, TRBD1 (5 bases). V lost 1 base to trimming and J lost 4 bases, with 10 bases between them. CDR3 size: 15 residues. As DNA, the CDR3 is TGTGCCAGCAGTTTAGAGGGGCTCGGTAATGAAAAACTGTTTTTT. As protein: CASSLEGLGNEKLFF.

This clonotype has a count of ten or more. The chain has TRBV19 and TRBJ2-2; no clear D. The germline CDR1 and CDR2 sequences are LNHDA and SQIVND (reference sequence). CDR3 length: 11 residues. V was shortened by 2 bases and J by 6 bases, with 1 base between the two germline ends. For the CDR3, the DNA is TGTGCCAGTAGTATATCCGGGGAGCTGTTTTTT. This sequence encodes CASSISGELFF.

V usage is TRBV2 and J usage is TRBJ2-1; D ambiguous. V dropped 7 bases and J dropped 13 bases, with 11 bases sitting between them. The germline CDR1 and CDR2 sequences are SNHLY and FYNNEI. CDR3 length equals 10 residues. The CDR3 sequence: CASTRASQFF. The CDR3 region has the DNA TGTGCCAGCACCCGGGCTTCACAGTTCTTC.